This entry lists 9 T cell receptor beta chains sequenced from one sample in a study of T-cell memory formation after mild COVID-19. TCRdb re-called the 5' RACE reads with MiXCR, one entry per CDR3 protein. The sample carries 340,000 or so distinct CDR3 sequences, 10% to 15% recorded once. The sequencing sample was made of PBMCs or a T cell subset sorted from them (not recorded which). The receptors here all came from a man aged 18 to 35 who had mild COVID-19 (a few samples of this study predate the infection). Cell type and time point are not known.

This clonotype appeared a few times. The chain employs TRBV18 and TRBJ1-3; D not resolved. The V end was cut by 6 bases, the J end by 7 bases, with 13 bases between. CDR3 length equals 13 residues. Germline V gives CDR1 KGHSH, CDR2 LQKENI. CDR3: CASSTELRNTIYF. In DNA, the CDR3 is TGTGCCAGCTCCACCGAGCTGAGGAACACCATATATTTT.

This clonotype came up once. The gene calls are TRBV6-5 and TRBJ2-2; either TRBD1 or TRBD2 may fit D (6 bases each). This CDR3 is 15 amino acids long. Trimming cost V 2 bases and J 4 bases, with 11 bases left between them. Germline loops: CDR1 MNHEY, CDR2 SVGAGI. CDR3 sequence reads: CASSYAEGGTGELFF. Written as DNA, the CDR3 is TGTGCCAGCAGTTACGCCGAGGGGGGCACCGGGGAGCTGTTTTTT.

There are many counts of this clonotype. The V call is TRBV6-2 or TRBV6-3, the J call TRBJ2-3; the D is unclear. Germline values: CDR1 MNHEY, CDR2 SVGEGT. The V end was cut by 4 bases, the J end by 0 bases, with 5 bases between. This CDR3 has 13 amino acids. CDR3 DNA: TGTGCCAGCAGTTCCAAAAGCACAGATACGCAGTATTTT. Encoded protein: CASSSKSTDTQYF.

The chain carries TRBV12-3 or TRBV12-4 and TRBJ2-5; 10 bases fit TRBD2. The CDR3 is 15 residues long. The V segment lost 2 bases and the J segment 5 bases; nucleotides outside the gene matches: 5. CDR3 DNA: TGTGCCAGCAGTTTAATGGGACTAGCGTTCGAGACCCAGTACTTC. Translation: CASSLMGLAFETQYF.

This clonotype was counted a few times. The genes are TRBV5-6 and TRBJ2-3; no definite D call. Germline CDR1 SGHDT, CDR2 YYEEEE. With 0 bases removed from V and 1 base from J, the gap between germline ends came to 9 bases. This CDR3 has 15 amino acids. CDR3 coding DNA: TGTGCCAGCAGCTTGGGGGCCTCGGGCACAGATACGCAGTATTTT. Translation: CASSLGASGTDTQYF. The full variable domain, its missing parts supplied by reference TRBV5-6 and TRBJ2-3, is DAGVTQSPTHLIKTRGQQVTLRCSPKSGHDTVSWYQQALGQGPQFIFQYYEEEERQRGNFPDRFSGHQFPNYSSELNVNALLLGDSALYLCASSLGASGTDTQYFGPGTRLTVL.

CDR3 amino acids: CASSMAGGWNQPQHF. The CDR3, as DNA: TGTGCCAGTAGTATGGCAGGGGGCTGGAATCAGCCCCAGCATTTT. The rearrangement uses TRBV19 and TRBJ1-5; 8 bases line up with TRBD1. CDR3 size: 15 residues. Germline CDR1 LNHDA, CDR2 SQIVND (reference sequence). The J segment lost 4 bases and the V segment lost 3 bases, leaving 5 bases of the junction unmatched. The entire variable domain, with the rest obtained from reference TRBV19 and TRBJ1-5, is as follows: DGGITQSPKYLFRKEGQNVTLSCEQNLNHDAMYWYRQDPGQGLRLIYYSQIVNDFQKGDIAEGYSVSREKKESFPLTVTSAQKNPTAFYLCASSMAGGWNQPQHFGDGTRLSIL.

This clonotype was counted between two and nine times. This rearrangement joins TRBV20-1 to TRBJ2-5; 8 nucleotides match TRBD1. The CDR3 is 14 residues long. Germline CDR1 is DFQATT and CDR2 is SNEGSKA (reference sequence). V trimming: 2 bases; J trimming: 5 bases; junction bases outside the gene matches: 7. The CDR3 DNA is TGCAGTGCTAGAAGGACAGGGTATGCGGAGACCCAGTACTTC. It encodes CSARRTGYAETQYF.

The V call is TRBV4-2, the J call TRBJ2-7, with a possible D match to TRBD2 (6 bases). Germline values: CDR1 LGHNA, CDR2 YNFKEQ. Trimming shortened V by 0 bases and J by 1 base, and 7 bases separated the two germline ends. The CDR3 runs to 14 residues. The CDR3 coding sequence is TGTGCCAGCAGCCAAGATCGGGGGTCCTACGAGCAGTACGTC. It encodes CASSQDRGSYEQYV.

The CDR3, as DNA: TGTGCCAGCACTTCGACAGGCCGATCCTACAATGAGCAGTTCTTC. Translated, it gives CASTSTGRSYNEQFF. The chain carries TRBV6-1 and TRBJ2-1; tentatively, D is TRBD1 (6 bases). Trimming took off 7 bases at V and 1 base at J, with 14 bases between the two ends. The CDR3 is made up of 15 amino acids. Germline lookup yields CDR1 MNHNS and CDR2 SASEGT.